This T cell receptor (beta chain) was documented in a study of PD-L1 blockade in urothelial cancer. Overall study: It was at 3 weeks (second dose) and 6 weeks after treatment start that blood was analyzed. The median T cell count in blood samples was over 140,000.

V was cut by 5 bases and J by 6 bases, with 13 bases left in between. The CDR3 covers 13 residues. Germline CDR1 MNHNS, CDR2 SASEGT. Profiling relied on immunoSEQ multiplex PCR, and the TCRdb table lists in-frame clones only, not all of them. The data show 75,000 to 90,000 clones, 82% seen once. The sample consisted of PBMCs, taken around atezolizumab (anti-PD-L1) treatment. This receptor was identified in a man aged 70 or older with urothelial cancer. This chain links TRBV6-1 with TRBJ1-2; D unresolved. Here the CDR3 DNA reads TGTGCCAGCAGTCCGTCCACTAAAGATGGCTACACCTTC. Its translation is CASSPSTKDGYTF.